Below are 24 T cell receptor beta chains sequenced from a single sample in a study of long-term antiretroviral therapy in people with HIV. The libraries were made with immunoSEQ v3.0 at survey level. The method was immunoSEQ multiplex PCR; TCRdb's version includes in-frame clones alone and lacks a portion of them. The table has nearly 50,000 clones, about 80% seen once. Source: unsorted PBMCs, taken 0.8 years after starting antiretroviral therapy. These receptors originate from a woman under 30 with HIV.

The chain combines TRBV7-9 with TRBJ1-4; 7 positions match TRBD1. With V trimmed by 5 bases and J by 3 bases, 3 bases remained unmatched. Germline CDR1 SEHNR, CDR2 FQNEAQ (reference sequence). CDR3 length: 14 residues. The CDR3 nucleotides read TGTGCCAGCAGCCCTACAGGGGCTAATGAAAAACTGTTTTTT. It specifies CASSPTGANEKLFF.

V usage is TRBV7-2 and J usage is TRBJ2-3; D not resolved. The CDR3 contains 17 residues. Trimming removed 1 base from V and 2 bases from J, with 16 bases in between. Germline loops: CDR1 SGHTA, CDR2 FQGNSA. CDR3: CASSLGPPRYATDTQYF. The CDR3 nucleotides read TGTGCCAGCAGCTTAGGTCCCCCGCGTTATGCCACAGATACGCAGTATTTT.

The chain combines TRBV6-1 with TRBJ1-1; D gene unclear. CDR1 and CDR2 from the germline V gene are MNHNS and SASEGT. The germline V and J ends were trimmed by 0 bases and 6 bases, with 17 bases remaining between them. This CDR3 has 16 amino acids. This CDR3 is CASSEAGWGVLPEAFF. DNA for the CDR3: TGTGCCAGCAGTGAAGCTGGGTGGGGTGTGCTACCTGAAGCTTTCTTT.

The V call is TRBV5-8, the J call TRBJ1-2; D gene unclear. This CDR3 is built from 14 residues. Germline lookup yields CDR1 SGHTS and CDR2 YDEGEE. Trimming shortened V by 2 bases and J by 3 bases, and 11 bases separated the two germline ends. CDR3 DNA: TGTGCCAGCAGCTTACGGGGTATCGACTATGGCTACACCTTC. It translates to CASSLRGIDYGYTF.

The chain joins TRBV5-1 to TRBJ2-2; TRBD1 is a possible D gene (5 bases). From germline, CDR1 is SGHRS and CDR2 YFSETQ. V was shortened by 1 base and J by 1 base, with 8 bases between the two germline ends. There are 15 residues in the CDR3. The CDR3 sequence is CASSLRQGNTGELFF. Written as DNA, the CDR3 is TGCGCCAGCAGCTTGCGCCAGGGGAACACCGGGGAGCTGTTTTTT.

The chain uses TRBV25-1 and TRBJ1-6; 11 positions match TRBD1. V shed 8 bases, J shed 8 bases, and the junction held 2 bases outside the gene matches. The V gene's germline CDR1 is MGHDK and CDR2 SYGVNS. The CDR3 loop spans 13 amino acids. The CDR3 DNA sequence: TGTGCCAGCGGGACAGGGGGTTATTCACCCCTCCACTTT. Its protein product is CASGTGGYSPLHF.

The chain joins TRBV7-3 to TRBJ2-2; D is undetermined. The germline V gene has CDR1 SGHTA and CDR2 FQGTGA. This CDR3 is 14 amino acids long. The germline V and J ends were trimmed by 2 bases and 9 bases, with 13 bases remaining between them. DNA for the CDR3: TGTGCCAGCAGCTTACAGCGAACCCACAGGGAGCTGTTTTTT. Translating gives CASSLQRTHRELFF.

The chain's CDR3 is CASSYSILGNYEQYF. CDR3 DNA sequence: TGTGCCAGCAGTTACTCGATTCTGGGGAACTACGAGCAGTACTTC. The chain carries TRBV6-5 and TRBJ2-7, with D hard to call. The V and J ends lost 0 bases and 3 bases respectively, with 12 bases between them. This CDR3 region has 15 residues. Looked up from germline, CDR1 is MNHEY and CDR2 is SVGAGI.

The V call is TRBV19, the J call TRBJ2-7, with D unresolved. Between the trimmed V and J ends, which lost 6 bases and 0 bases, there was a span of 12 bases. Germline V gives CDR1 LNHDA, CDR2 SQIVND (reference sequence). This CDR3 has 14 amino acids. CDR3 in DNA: TGTGCCAGTAGGGCGCGAGAATACTCCTACGAGCAGTACTTC. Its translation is CASRAREYSYEQYF.

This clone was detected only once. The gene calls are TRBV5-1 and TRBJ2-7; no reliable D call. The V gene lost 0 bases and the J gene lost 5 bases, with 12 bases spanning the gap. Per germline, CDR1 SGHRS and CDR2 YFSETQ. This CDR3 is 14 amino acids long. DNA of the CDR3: TGCGCCAGCAGCTTGGTTGGGGTTGGGGACGAGCAGTACTTC. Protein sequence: CASSLVGVGDEQYF.

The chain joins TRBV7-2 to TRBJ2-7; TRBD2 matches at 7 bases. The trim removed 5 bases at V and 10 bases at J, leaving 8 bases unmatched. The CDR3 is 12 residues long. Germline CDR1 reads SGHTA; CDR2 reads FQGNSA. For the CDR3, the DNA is TGTGCCAGCAGCCCGGGGGGAGCATTTCAGTACTTC. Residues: CASSPGGAFQYF.

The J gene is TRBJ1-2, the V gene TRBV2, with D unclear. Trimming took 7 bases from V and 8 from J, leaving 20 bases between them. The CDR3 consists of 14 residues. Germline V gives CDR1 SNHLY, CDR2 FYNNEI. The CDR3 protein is CASKVRQEGKGYTF. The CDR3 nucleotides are TGTGCCAGCAAAGTCCGGCAGGAGGGAAAGGGCTACACCTTC. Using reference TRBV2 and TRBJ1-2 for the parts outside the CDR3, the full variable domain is EPEVTQTPSHQVTQMGQEVILRCVPISNHLYFYWYRQILGQKVEFLVSFYNNEISEKSEIFDDQFSVERPDGSNFTLKIRSTKLEDSAMYFCASKVRQEGKGYTFGSGTRLTVV.

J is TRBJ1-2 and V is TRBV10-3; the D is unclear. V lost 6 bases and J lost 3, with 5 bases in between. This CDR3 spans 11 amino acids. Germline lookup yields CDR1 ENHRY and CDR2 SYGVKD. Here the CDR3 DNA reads TGTGCCATCAGCCAAGACTATGGCTACACCTTC. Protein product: CAISQDYGYTF.

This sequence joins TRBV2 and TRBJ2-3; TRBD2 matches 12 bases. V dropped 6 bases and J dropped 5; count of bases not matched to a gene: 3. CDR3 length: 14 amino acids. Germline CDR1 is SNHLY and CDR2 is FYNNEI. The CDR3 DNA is TGTGCCAGCAGGGAGACTAGCGGGAGAGATACGCAGTATTTT. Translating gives CASRETSGRDTQYF.

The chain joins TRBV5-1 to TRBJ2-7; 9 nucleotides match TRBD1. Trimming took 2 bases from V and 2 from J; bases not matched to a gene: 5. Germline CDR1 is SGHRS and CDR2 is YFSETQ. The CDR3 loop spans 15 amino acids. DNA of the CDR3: TGCGCCAGCAGCTTACCGGGACAGGGCGCCTACGAGCAGTACTTC. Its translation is CASSLPGQGAYEQYF.

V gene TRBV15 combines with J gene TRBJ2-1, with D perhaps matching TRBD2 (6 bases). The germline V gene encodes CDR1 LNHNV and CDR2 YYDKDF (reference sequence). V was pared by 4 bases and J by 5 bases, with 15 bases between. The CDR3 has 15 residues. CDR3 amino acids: CATSTRTKRDNEQFF. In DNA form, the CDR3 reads TGTGCCACCAGCACCCGGACTAAGCGGGACAATGAGCAGTTCTTC. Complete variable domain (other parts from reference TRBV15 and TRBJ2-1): DAMVIQNPRYQVTQFGKPVTLSCSQTLNHNVMYWYQQKSSQAPKLLFHYYDKDFNNEADTPDNFQSRRPNTSFCFLDIRSPGLGDTAMYLCATSTRTKRDNEQFFGPGTRLTVL.

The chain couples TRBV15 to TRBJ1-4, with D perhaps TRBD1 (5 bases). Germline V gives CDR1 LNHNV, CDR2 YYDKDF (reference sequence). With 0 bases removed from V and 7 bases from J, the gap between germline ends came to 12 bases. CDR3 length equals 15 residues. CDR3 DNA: TGTGCCACCAGCAGAGATCGAGGGGTGGGTGAAAAACTGTTTTTT. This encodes CATSRDRGVGEKLFF.

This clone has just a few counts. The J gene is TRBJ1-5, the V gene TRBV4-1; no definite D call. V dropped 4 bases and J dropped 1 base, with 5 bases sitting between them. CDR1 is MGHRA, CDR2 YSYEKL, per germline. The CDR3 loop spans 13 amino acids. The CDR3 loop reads CASSRGSNQPQHF. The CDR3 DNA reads TGCGCCAGCAGCCGAGGGAGCAATCAGCCCCAGCATTTT.

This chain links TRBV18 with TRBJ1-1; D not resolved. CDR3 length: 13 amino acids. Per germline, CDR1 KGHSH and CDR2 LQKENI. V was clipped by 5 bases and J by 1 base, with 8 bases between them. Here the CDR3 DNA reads TGTGCCAGCTCATCAACAGAGAACACTGAAGCTTTCTTT. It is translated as CASSSTENTEAFF.

This CDR3 is CASSPGNYGYTF. The CDR3 nucleotides are TGTGCCAGCAGCCCAGGGAACTATGGCTACACCTTC. The genes are TRBV6-5 and TRBJ1-2; perhaps TRBD1 as D (5 bases). The germline V gene has CDR1 MNHEY and CDR2 SVGAGI. CDR3 length: 12 residues. V lost 6 bases and J lost 2, with 7 bases in between.

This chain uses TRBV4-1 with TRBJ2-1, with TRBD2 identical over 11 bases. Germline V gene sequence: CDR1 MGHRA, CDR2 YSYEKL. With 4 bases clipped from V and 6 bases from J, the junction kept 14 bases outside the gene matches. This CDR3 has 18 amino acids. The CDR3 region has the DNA TGCGCCAGCAGCCCCACGGCGGTAGCGGGAGGGCCCGGCAATGAGCAGTTCTTC. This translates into CASSPTAVAGGPGNEQFF.

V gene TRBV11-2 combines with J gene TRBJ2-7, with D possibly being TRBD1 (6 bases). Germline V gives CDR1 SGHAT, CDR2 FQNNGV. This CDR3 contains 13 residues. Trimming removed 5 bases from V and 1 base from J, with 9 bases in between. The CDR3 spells CASSVGQSYEQYF. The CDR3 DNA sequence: TGTGCCAGCAGCGTCGGACAGTCCTACGAGCAGTACTTC.

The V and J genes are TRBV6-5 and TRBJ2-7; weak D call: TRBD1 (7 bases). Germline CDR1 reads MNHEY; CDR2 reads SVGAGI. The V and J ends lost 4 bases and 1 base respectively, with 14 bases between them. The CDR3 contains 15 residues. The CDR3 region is CASSLTGDFSYEQYF. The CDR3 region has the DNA TGTGCCAGCAGTTTAACAGGGGACTTTTCCTACGAGCAGTACTTC.

The chain's CDR3 is CASSTMTGPETQYF. The CDR3 coding sequence is TGTGCCAGCTCAACCATGACAGGACCCGAGACCCAGTACTTC. V gene TRBV18 combines with J gene TRBJ2-5, with D maybe TRBD1 (6 bases). The CDR3 contains 14 residues. The ends were cut back, 5 bases at V and 5 bases at J, with 15 bases in the middle. Germline lookup yields CDR1 KGHSH and CDR2 LQKENI.